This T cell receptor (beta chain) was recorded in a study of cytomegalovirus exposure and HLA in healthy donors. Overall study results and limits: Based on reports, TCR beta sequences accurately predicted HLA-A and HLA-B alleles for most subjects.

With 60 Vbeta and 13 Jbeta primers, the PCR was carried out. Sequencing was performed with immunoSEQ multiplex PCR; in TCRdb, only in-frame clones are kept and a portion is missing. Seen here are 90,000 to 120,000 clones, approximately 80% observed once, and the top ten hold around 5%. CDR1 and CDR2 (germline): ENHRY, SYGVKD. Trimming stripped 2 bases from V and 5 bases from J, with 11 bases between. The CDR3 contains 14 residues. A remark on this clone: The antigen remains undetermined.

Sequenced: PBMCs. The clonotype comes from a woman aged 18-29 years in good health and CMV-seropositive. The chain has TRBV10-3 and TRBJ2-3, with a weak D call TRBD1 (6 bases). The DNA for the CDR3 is TGTGCCATCAGTGAGACACAGGGCTTAGATACGCAGTATTTT. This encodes CAISETQGLDTQYF.